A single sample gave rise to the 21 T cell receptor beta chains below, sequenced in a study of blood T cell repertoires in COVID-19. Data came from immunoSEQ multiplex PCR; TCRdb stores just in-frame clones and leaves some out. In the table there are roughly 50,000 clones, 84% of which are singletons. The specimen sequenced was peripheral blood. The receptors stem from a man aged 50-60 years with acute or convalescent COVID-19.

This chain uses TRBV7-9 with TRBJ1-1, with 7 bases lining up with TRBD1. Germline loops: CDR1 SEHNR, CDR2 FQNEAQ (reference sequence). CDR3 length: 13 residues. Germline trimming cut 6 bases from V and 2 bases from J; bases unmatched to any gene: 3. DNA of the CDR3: TGTGCCAGCAGAAGGGGGCGCAACACTGAAGCTTTCTTT. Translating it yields CASRRGRNTEAFF.

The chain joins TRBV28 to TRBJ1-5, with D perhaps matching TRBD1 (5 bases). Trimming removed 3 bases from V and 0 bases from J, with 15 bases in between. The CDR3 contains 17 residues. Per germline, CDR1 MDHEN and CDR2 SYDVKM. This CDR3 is CASSFNGGQHSNQPQHF. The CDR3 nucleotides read TGTGCCAGCAGTTTTAATGGTGGACAACATAGCAATCAGCCCCAGCATTTT.

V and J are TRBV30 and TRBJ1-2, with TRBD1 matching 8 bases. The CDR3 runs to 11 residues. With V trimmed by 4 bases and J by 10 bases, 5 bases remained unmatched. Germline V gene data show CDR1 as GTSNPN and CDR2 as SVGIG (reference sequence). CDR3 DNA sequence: TGTGCCTGGAATCAGGACAGGGACTACACCTTC. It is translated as CAWNQDRDYTF.

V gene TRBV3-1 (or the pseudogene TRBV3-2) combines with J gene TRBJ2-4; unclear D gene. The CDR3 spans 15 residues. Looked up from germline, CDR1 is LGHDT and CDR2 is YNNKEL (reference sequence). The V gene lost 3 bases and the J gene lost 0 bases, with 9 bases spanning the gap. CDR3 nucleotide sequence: TGTGCCAGCAGCCATTCCTCCTTAGCCAAAAACATTCAGTACTTC. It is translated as CASSHSSLAKNIQYF.

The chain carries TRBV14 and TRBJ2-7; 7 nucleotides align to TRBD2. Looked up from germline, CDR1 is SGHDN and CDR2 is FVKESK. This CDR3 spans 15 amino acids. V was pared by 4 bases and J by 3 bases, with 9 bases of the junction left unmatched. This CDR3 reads CASSLGGGGYYEQYF. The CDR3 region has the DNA TGTGCCAGCAGCCTAGGCGGGGGTGGATACTACGAGCAGTACTTC.

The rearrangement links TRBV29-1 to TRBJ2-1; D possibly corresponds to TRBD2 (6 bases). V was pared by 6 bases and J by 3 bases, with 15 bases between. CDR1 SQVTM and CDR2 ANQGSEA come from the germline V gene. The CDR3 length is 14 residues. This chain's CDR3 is CSVAGTLYYNEQFF. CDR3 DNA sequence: TGCAGCGTGGCCGGGACTCTTTACTACAATGAGCAGTTCTTC.

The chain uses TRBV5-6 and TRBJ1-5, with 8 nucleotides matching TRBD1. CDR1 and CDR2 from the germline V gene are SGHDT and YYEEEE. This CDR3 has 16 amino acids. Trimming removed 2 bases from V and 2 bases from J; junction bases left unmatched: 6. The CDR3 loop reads CASSFDRGRGNQPQHF. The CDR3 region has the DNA TGTGCCAGCAGCTTTGACAGGGGTAGGGGCAATCAGCCCCAGCATTTT.

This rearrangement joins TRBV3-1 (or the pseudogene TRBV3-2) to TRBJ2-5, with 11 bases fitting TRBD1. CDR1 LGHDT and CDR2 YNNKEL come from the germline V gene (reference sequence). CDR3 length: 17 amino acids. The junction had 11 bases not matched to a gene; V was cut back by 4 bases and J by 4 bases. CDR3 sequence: CASSRTLGQGAGETQYF. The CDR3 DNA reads TGTGCCAGCAGCCGGACCCTCGGACAGGGGGCGGGAGAGACCCAGTACTTC.

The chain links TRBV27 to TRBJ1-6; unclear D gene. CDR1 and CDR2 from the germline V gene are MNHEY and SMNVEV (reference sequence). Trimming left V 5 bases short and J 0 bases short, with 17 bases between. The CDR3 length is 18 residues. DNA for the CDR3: TGTGCCAGCAGTCCATCTAGACTCTTTAGCTCCTATAATTCACCCCTCCACTTT. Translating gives CASSPSRLFSSYNSPLHF.

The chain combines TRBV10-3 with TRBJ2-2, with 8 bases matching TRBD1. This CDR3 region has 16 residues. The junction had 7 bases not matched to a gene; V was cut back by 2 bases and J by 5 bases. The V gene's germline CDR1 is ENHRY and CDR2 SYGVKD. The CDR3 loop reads CAISEPDRVGTGELFF. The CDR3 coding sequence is TGTGCCATCAGTGAGCCGGACAGGGTCGGTACCGGGGAGCTGTTTTTT.

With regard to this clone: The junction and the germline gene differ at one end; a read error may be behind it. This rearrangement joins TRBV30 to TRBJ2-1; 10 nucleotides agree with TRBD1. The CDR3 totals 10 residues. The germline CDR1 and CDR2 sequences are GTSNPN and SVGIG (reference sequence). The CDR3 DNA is TGTGCCTGGGGACAGGGGGAGGGGATCTTC. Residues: CAWGQGEGIF.

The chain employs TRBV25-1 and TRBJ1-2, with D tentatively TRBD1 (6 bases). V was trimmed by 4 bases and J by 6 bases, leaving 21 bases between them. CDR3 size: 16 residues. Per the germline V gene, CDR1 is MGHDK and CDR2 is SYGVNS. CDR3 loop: CASSAYPPQGIHGYTF. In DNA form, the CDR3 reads TGTGCCAGCAGTGCATACCCACCACAGGGAATTCATGGCTACACCTTC.

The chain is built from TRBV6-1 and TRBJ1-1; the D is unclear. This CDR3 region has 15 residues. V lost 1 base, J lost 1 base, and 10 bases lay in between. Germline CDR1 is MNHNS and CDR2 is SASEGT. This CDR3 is CASSEGSRRNTEAFF. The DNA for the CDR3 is TGTGCCAGCAGTGAAGGGTCCAGGCGGAACACTGAAGCTTTCTTT.

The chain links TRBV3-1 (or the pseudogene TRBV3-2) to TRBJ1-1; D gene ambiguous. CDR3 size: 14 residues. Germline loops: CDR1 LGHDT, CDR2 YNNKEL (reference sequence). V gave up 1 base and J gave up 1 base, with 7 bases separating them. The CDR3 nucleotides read TGTGCCAGCAGCCAAGCCGACAAGAACACTGAAGCTTTCTTT. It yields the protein CASSQADKNTEAFF.

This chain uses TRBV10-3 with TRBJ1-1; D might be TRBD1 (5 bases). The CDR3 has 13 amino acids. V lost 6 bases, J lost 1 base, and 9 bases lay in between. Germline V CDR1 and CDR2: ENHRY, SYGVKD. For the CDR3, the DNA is TGTGCCATCAGGCGGGACTGGAACACTGAAGCTTTCTTT. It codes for CAIRRDWNTEAFF.

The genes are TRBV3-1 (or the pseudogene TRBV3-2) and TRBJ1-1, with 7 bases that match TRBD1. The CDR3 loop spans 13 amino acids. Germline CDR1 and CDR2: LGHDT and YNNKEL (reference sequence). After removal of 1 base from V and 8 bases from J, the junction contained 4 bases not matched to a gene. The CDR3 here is CASSQGEGGEAFF. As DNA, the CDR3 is TGTGCCAGCAGCCAAGGGGAAGGGGGCGAAGCTTTCTTT.

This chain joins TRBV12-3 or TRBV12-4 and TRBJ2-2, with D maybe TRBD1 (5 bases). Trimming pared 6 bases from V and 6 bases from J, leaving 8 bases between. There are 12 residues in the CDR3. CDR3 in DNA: TGTGCCAGCAGCCTAGGGGCCGGGGAGCTGTTTTTT. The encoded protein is CASSLGAGELFF.

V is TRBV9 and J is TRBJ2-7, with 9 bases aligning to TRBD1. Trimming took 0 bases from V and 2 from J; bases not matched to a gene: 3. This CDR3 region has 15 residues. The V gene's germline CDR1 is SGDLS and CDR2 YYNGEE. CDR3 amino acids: CASSVGGTGPYEQYF. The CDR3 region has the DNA TGTGCCAGCAGCGTAGGGGGGACAGGGCCCTACGAGCAGTACTTC.

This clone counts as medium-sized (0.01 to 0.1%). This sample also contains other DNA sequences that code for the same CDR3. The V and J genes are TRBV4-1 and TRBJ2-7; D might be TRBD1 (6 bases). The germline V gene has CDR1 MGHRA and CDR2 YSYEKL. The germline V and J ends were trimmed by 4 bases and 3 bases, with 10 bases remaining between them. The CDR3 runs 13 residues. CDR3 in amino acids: CASSLQGNYEQYF. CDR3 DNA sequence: TGCGCCAGCAGCCTCCAGGGGAACTACGAGCAGTACTTC.

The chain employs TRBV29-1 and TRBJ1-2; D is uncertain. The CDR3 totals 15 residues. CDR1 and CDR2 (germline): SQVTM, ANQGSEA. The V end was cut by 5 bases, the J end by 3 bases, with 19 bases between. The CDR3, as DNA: TGCAGCGTTCGTCTTGTGGTAGAACAGCACTATGGCTACACCTTC. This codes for CSVRLVVEQHYGYTF.

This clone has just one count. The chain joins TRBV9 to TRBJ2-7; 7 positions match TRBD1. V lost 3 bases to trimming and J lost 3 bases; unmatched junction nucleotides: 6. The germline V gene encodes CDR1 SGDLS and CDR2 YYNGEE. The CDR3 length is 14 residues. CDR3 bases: TGTGCCAGCAGCGCCGGGACAGAGGACTACGAGCAGTACTTC. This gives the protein CASSAGTEDYEQYF.